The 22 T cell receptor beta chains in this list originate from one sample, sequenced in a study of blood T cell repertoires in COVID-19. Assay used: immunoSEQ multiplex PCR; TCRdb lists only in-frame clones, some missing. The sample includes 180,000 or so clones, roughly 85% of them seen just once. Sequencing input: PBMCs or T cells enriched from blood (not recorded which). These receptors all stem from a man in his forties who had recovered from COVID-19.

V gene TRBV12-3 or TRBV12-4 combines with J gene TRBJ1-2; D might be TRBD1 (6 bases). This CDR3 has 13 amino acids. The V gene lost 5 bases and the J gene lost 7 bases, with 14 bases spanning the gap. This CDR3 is CASSPHRASGYTF. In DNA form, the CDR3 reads TGTGCCAGCAGTCCCCACAGGGCAAGTGGCTACACCTTC.

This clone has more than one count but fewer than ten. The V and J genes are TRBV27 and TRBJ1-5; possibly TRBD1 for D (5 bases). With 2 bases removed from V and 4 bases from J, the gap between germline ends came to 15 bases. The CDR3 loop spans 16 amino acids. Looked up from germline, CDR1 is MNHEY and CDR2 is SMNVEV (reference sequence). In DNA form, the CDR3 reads TGTGCCAGCAGTTTACAGTCCAACAGGCCGAATCAGCCCCAGCATTTT. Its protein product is CASSLQSNRPNQPQHF.

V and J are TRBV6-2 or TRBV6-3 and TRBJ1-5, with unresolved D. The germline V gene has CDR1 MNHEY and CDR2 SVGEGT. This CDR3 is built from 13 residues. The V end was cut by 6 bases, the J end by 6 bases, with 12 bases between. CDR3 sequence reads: CASSFSAVQPQHF. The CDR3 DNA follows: TGTGCCAGCAGCTTTAGCGCGGTTCAGCCCCAGCATTTT.

CDR3 residues: CAWTRGAGRDEKLFF. CDR3 sequence (DNA): TGTGCCTGGACTCGAGGAGCGGGGCGGGACGAAAAACTGTTTTTT. The V gene is TRBV30, the J gene TRBJ1-4; tentatively, D is TRBD1 (5 bases). Trimming took 4 bases from V and 8 from J, leaving 20 bases between them. The CDR3 spans 15 residues. Germline V CDR1 and CDR2: GTSNPN, SVGIG (reference sequence).

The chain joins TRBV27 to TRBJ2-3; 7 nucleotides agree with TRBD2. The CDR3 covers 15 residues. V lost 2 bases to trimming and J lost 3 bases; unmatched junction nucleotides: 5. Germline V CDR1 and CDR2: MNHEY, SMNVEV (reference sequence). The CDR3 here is CASSLDGGSTDTQYF. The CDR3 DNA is TGTGCCAGCAGTTTAGATGGCGGGAGTACAGATACGCAGTATTTT.

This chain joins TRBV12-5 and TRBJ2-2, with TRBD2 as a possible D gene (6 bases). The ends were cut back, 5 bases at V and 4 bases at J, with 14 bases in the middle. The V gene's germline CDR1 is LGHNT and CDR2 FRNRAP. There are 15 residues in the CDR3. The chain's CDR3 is CASGPRLGGTGELFF. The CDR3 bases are TGTGCTAGTGGTCCGCGACTAGGCGGCACCGGGGAGCTGTTTTTT. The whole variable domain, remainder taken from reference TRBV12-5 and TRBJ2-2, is DARVTQTPRHKVTEMGQEVTMRCQPILGHNTVFWYRQTMMQGLELLAYFRNRAPLDDSGMPKDRFSAEMPDATLATLKIQPSEPRDSAVYFCASGPRLGGTGELFFGEGSRLTVL.

The CDR3 bases are TGTGCCAGCAGCTTCCAGCGGGAGAGGAGATGGAAGTTCTTC. Protein: CASSFQRERRWKFF. The chain employs TRBV13 and TRBJ2-1; 8 nucleotides match TRBD2. Trimming at V came to 3 bases and at J to 14 bases, leaving 12 bases not matched to a gene. Germline loops: CDR1 PRHDT, CDR2 FYEKMQ (reference sequence). CDR3 length equals 14 residues. The full variable domain, in which reference TRBV13 and TRBJ2-1 provide the parts outside the CDR3, is AAGVIQSPRHLIKEKRETATLKCYPIPRHDTVYWYQQGPGQDPQFLISFYEKMQSDKGSIPDRFSAQQFSDYHSELNMSSLELGDSALYFCASSFQRERRWKFFGPGTRLTVL.

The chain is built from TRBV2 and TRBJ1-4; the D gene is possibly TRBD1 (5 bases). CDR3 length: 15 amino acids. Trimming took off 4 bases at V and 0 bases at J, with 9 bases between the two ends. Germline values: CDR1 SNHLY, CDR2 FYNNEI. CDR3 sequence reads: CASSGLGATNEKLFF. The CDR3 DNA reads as TGTGCCAGCAGTGGCTTAGGGGCAACTAATGAAAAACTGTTTTTT.

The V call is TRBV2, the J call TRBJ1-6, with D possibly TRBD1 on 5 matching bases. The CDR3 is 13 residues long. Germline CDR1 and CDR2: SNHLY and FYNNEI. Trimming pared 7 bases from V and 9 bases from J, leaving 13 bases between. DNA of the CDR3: TGTGCCAGCACCGCAGGGTGGGTTTCACCCCTCCACTTT. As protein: CASTAGWVSPLHF.

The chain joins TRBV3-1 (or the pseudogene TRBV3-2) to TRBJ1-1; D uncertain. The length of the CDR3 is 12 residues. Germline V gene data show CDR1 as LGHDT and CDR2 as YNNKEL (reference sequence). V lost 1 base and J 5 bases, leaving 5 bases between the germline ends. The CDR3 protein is CASSQGGTEAFF. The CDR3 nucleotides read TGTGCCAGCAGCCAAGGAGGTACTGAAGCTTTCTTT.

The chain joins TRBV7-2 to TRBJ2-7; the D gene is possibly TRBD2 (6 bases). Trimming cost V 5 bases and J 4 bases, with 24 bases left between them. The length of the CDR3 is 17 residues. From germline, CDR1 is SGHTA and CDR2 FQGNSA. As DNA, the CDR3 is TGTGCCAGCAGCCCCCCCGGACTAAAGGAGGGTATATACGAGCAGTACTTC. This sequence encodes CASSPPGLKEGIYEQYF.

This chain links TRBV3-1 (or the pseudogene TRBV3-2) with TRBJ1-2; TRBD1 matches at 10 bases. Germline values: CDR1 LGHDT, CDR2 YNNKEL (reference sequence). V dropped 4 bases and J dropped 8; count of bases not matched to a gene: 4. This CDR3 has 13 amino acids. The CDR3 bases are TGTGCCAGCAGCCCAGGGACAGGGGTGGGCTACACCTTC. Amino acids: CASSPGTGVGYTF.

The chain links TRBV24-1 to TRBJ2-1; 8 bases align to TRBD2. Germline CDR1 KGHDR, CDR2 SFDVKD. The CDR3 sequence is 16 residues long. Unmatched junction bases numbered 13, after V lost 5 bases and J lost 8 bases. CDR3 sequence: CATSAPGGGPRDEQFF. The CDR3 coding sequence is TGTGCCACCAGTGCCCCGGGGGGGGGCCCCAGGGATGAGCAGTTCTTC.

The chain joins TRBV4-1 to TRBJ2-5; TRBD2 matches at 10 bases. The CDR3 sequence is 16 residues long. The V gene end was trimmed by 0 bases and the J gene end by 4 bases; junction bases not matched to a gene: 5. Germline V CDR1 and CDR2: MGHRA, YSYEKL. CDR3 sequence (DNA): TGCGCCAGCAGCCAAGATTCGGGACTAGCGCCAGAGACCCAGTACTTC. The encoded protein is CASSQDSGLAPETQYF.

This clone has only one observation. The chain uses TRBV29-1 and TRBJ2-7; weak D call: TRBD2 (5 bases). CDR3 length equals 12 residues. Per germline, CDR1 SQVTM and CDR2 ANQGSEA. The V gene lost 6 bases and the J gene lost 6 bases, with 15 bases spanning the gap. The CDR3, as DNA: TGCAGCGTGAGGGAACGGTCGGGCGAGCAGTACTTC. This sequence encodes CSVRERSGEQYF.

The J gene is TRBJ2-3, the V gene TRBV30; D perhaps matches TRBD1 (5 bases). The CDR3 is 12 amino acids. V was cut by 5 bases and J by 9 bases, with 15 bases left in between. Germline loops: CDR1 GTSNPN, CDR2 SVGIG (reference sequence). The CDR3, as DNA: TGTGCCTGGGAAACCCAGGGTAAGACGCAGTATTTT. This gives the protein CAWETQGKTQYF.

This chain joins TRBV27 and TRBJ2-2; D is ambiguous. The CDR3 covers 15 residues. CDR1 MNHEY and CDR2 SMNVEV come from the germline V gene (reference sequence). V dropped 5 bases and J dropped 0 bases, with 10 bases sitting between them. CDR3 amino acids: CASSTTRSNTGELFF. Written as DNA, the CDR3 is TGTGCCAGCAGTACGACGAGGTCGAACACCGGGGAGCTGTTTTTT.

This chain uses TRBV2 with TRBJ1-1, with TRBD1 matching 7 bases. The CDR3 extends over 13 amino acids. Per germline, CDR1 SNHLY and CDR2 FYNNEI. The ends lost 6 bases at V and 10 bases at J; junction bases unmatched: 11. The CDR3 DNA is TGTGCCAGCAGATCCCGACAGGGAGATAGAGCTTTCTTT. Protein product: CASRSRQGDRAFF.

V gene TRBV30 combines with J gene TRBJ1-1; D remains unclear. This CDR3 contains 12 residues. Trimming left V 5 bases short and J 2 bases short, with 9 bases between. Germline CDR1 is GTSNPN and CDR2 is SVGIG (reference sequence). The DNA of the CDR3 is TGTGCCTGGGCCTGGGCCAACACTGAAGCTTTCTTT. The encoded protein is CAWAWANTEAFF.

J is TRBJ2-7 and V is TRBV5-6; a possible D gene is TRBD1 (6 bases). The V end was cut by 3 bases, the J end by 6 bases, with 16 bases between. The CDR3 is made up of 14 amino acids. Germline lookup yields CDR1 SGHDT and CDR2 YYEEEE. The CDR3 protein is CASSSRGRGREQYF. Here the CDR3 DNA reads TGTGCCAGCAGCTCCCGGGGCAGGGGTCGCGAGCAGTACTTC.

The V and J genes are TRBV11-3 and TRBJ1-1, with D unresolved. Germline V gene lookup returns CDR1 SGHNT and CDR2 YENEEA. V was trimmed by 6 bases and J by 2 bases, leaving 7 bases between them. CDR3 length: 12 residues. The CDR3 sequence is CASSEGNTEAFF. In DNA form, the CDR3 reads TGTGCCAGCAGTGAGGGAAACACTGAAGCTTTCTTT.

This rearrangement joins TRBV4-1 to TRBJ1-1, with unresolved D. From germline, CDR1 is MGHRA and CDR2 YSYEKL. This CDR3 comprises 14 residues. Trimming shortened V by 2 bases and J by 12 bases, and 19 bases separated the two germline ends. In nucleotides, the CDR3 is TGCGCCAGCAGCCAAATAACCCTTCTCTGGGCACCTTTCTTT. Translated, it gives CASSQITLLWAPFF.